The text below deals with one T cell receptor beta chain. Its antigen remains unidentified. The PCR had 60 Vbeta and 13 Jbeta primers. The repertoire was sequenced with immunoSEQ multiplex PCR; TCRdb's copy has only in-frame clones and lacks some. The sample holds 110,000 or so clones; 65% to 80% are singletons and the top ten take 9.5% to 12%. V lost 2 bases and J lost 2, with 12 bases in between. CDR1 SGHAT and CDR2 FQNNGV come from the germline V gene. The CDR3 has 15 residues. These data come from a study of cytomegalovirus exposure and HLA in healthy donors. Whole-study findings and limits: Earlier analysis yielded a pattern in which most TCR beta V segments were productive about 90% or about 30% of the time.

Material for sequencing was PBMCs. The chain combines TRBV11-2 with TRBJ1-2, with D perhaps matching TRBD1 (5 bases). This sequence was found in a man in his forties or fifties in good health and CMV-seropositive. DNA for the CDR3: TGTGCCAGCAGCTTATTGGGGTACAGGAACTATGGCTACACCTTC. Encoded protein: CASSLLGYRNYGYTF.